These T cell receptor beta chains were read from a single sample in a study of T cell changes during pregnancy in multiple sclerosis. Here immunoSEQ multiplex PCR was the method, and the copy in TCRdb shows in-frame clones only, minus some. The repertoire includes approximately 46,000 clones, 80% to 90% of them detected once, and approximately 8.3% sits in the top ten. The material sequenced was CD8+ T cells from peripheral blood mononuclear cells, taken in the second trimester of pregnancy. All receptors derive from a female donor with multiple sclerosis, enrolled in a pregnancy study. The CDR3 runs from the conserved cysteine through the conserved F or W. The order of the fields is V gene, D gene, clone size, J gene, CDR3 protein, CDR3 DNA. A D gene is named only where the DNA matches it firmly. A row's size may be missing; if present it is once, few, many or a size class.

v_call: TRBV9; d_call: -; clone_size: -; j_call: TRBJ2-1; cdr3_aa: CASSESRVDEQFF; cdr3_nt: TGTGCCAGCAGCGAATCTCGGGTTGATGAGCAGTTCTTC
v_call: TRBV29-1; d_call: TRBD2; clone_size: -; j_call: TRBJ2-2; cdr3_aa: CSVEDRAGAPGELFF; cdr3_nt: TGCAGCGTTGAAGATCGAGCGGGGGCCCCCGGGGAGCTGTTTTTT
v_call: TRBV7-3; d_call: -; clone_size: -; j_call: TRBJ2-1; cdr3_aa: CASSLGPPEGLYNEQFF; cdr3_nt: TGTGCCAGCAGCTTAGGCCCTCCTGAGGGTTTGTACAATGAGCAGTTCTTC
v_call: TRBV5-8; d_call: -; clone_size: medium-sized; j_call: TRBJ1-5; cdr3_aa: CASSKFRDNYQPQHF; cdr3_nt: TGTGCCAGCAGTAAATTCCGGGACAACTATCAGCCCCAGCATTTT
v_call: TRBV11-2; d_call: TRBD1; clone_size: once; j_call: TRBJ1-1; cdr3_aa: CASSLRTGDENTEAFF; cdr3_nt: TGTGCCAGCAGCTTAAGGACAGGGGATGAGAACACTGAAGCTTTCTTT
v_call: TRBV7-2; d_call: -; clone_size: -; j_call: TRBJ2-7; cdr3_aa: CASSLGAGSVHEQYF; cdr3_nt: TGTGCCAGCAGCCTTGGGGCGGGGTCAGTTCACGAGCAGTACTTC
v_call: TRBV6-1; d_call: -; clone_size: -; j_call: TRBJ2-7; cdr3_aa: CASSDFGRHEQYF; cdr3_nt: TGTGCCAGCAGTGATTTTGGGCGACACGAGCAGTACTTC
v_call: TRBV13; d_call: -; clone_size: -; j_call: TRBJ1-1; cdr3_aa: CASSFEITEAFF; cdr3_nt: TGTGCCAGCAGCTTTGAGATCACTGAAGCTTTCTTT
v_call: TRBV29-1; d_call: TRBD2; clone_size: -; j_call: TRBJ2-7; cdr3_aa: CSVRGTSGRYEQYF; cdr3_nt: TGCAGCGTAAGAGGGACTAGCGGGCGCTACGAGCAGTACTTC
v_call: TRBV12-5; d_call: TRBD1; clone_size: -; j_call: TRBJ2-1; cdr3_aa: CASGRQGANEQFF; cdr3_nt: TGTGCTAGTGGTCGACAGGGGGCCAATGAGCAGTTCTTC
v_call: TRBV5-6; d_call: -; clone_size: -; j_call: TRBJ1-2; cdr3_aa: CASSPGGTNYGYTF; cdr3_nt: TGTGCCAGCAGCCCCGGGGGTACCAACTATGGCTACACCTTC
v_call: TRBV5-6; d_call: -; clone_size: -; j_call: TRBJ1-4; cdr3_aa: CASSFVAGDEKLFF; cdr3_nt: TGTGCCAGCAGCTTTGTCGCAGGGGATGAAAAACTGTTTTTT
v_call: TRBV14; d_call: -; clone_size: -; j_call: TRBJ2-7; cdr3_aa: CASSQDPPGDLSYEQYF; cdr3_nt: TGTGCCAGCAGCCAAGATCCCCCAGGCGATCTCTCCTACGAGCAGTACTTC
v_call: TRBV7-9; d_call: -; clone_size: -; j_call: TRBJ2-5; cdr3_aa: CASSSPVWAASETQYF; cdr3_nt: TGTGCCAGCAGCTCCCCCGTTTGGGCCGCTTCGGAGACCCAGTACTTC
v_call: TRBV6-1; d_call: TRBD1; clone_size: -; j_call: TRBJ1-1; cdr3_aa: CASRGTGAFF; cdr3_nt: TGTGCCAGCAGGGGGACAGGGGCTTTCTTT
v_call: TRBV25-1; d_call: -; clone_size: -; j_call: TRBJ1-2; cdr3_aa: CASSPSTDYGYTF; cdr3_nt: TGTGCCAGCAGTCCGTCGACAGACTATGGCTACACCTTC
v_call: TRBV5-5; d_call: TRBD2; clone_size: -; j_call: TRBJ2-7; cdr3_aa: CASSLAAGGVTYEQYF; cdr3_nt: TGTGCCAGCAGCTTGGCGGCGGGGGGGGTTACCTACGAGCAGTACTTC
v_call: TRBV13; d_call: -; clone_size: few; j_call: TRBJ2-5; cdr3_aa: CASSLRGNWETQYF; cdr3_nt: TGTGCCAGCAGCCTCAGGGGTAACTGGGAGACCCAGTACTTC
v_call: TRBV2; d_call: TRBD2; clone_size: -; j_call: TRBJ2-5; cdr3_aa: CASSGTGGRETQYF; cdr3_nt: TGTGCCAGCAGCGGGACGGGGGGTAGGGAGACCCAGTACTTC
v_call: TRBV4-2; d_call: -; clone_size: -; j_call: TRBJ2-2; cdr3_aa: CASSRTNTGELFF; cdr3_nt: TGTGCCAGCAGCCGCACAAACACCGGGGAGCTGTTTTTT
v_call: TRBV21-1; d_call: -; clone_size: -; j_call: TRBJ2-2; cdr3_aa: CASSNRGQNTGELFF; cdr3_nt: TGTGCCAGCAGCAACCGGGGACAGAACACCGGGGAGCTGTTTTTT
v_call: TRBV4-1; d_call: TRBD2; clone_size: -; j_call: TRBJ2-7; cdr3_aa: CASSQSGGDSYEQYF; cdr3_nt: TGCGCCAGCAGCCAAAGCGGGGGAGATTCCTACGAGCAGTACTTC
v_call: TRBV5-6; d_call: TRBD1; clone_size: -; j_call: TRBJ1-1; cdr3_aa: CASRTLQGTNTEAFF; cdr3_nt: TGTGCCAGCCGTACCTTACAGGGGACGAACACTGAAGCTTTCTTT
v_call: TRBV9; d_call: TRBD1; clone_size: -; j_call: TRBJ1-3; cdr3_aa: CASSVVGTGSGNTIYF; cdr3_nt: TGTGCCAGCAGCGTAGTCGGGACAGGGTCCGGAAACACCATATATTTT
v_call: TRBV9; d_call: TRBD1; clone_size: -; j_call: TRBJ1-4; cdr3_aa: CASSVGNRWQGDEKLFF; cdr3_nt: TGTGCCAGCAGCGTAGGCAATAGGTGGCAGGGGGATGAAAAACTGTTTTTT
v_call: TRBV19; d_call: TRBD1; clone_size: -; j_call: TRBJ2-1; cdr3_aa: CASTIQGEAYNEQFF; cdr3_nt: TGTGCCAGTACTATACAGGGGGAAGCCTACAATGAGCAGTTCTTC
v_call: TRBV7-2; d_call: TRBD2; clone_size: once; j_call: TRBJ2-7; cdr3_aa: CASSFDGRGNLGYEQYF; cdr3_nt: TGTGCCAGCAGCTTTGACGGGAGGGGGAATCTTGGTTACGAGCAGTACTTC
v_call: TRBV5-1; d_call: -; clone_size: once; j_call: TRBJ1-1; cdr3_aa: CASSLGPGSGTEAFF; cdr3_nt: TGCGCCAGCAGCTTGGGCCCCGGGTCGGGCACTGAAGCTTTCTTT
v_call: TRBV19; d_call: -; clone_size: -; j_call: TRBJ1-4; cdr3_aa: CASNPGWVEEKLFF; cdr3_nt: TGTGCCAGTAATCCAGGGTGGGTAGAAGAAAAACTGTTTTTT
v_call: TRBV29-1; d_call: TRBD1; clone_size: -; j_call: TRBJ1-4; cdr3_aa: CSVEPTGTEGEKLFF; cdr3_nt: TGCAGCGTCGAACCGACAGGGACAGAGGGGGAAAAACTGTTTTTT
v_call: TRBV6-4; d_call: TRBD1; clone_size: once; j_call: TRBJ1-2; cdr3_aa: CASSPRTGEGYGYTF; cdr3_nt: TGTGCCAGCAGTCCACGGACAGGGGAAGGCTATGGCTACACCTTC
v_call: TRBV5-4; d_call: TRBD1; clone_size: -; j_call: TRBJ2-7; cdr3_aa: CASSVNRGLAYEQYF; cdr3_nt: TGTGCCAGCAGCGTTAACAGGGGTCTAGCCTACGAGCAGTACTTC
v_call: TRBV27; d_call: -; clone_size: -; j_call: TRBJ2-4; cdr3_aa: CASSFGGTDIQYF; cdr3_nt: TGTGCCAGCAGTTTCGGAGGGACGGACATTCAGTACTTC
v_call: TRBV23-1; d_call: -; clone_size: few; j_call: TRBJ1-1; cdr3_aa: CASGSMEAFF; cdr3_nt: TGCGCCAGCGGCTCAATGGAAGCTTTCTTT
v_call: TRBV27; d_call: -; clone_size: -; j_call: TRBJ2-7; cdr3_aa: CASSPSYYEQYF; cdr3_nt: TGTGCCAGCAGTCCCTCCTACTACGAGCAGTACTTC
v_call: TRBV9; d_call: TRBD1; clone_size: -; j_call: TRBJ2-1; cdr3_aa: CASSVGGTGFSFF; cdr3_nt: TGTGCCAGCAGCGTAGGGGGGACAGGGTTTTCGTTCTTC
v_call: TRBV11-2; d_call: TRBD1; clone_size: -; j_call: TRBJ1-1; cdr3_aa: CASSLEAGGNTEAFF; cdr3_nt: TGTGCCAGCAGCTTAGAGGCAGGGGGTAACACTGAAGCTTTCTTT
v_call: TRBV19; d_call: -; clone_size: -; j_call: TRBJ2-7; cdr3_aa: CASSWGSFSSYEQYF; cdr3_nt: TGTGCCAGTAGTTGGGGCAGCTTTAGCTCCTACGAGCAGTACTTC
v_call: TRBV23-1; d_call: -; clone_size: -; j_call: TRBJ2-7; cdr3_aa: CASSQSVGGQTSYEQYF; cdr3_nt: TGCGCCAGCAGTCAATCCGTCGGTGGACAGACCTCCTACGAGCAGTACTTC
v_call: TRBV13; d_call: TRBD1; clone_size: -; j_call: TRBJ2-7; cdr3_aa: CASSSTGTGGDYEQYF; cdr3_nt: TGTGCCAGCAGCTCAACCGGGACAGGGGGTGACTACGAGCAGTACTTC
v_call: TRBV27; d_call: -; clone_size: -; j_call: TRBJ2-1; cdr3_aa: CASSFKTGTYNEQFF; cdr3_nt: TGTGCCAGCAGTTTCAAGACGGGAACCTACAATGAGCAGTTCTTC
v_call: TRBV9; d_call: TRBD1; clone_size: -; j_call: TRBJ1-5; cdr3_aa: CASSPSGGHNQPQHF; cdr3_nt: TGTGCCAGCAGCCCCTCAGGGGGCCACAATCAGCCCCAGCATTTT
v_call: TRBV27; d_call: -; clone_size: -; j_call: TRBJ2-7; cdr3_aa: CASSLQGTSYEQYF; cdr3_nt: TGTGCCAGCAGTTTGCAGGGAACCTCCTACGAGCAGTACTTC
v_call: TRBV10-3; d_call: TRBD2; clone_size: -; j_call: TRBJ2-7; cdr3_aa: CAISALAGASSYEQYF; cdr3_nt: TGTGCCATCAGTGCGCTAGCGGGAGCCAGCTCCTACGAGCAGTACTTC
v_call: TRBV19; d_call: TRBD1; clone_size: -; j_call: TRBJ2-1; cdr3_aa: CASSDLGQGASYFSSYNEQFF; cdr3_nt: TGTGCCAGTAGTGACCTCGGACAGGGGGCTTCCTATTTTAGTTCCTACAATGAGCAGTTCTTC
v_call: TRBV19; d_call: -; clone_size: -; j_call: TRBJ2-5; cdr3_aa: CASSIDIRGVQETQYF; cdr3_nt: TGTGCCAGTAGTATAGATATACGAGGCGTACAAGAGACCCAGTACTTC
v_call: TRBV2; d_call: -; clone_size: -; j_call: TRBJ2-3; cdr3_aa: CASALMGGTSTDTQYF; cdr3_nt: TGTGCCAGCGCTTTGATGGGGGGAACGAGCACAGATACGCAGTATTTT
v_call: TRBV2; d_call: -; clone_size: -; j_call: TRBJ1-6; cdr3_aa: CASSLDNSPLHF; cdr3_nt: TGTGCCAGCAGTCTTGATAATTCACCCCTCCACTTT
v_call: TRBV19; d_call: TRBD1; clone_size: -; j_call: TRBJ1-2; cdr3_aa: CASSIPGQIGGYTF; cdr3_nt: TGTGCCAGTAGTATCCCGGGACAGATTGGTGGCTACACCTTC
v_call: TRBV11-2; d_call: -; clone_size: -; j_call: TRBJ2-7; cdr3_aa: CASSLDLLVSFSYEQYF; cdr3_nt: TGTGCCAGCAGCTTAGACCTACTAGTCTCCTTCTCCTACGAGCAGTACTTC